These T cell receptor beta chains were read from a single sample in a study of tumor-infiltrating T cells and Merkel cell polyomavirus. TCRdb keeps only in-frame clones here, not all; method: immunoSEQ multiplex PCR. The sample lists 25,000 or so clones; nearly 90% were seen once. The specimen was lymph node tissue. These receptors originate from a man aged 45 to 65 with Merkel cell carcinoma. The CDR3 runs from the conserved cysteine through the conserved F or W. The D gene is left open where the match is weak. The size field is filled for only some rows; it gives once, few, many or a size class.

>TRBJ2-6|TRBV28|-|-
TGTGCCAGCAGTTGGACAGCAAAACACACGAACTCTGGGGCCAACGTCCTGACTTTC
CASSWTAKHTNSGANVLTF
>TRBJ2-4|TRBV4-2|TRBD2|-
TGTGCCAGCAGCCAAGAGGGCGGGAGGGACCCCCCTCTAAACATTCAGTACTTC
CASSQEGGRDPPLNIQYF
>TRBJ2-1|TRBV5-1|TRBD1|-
TGCGCCAGCAGCTTGGCAACCGGGACAGGGGCCTACAATGAGCAGTTCTTC
CASSLATGTGAYNEQFF
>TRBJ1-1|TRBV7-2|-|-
TGTGCCAGCAGCCCCCAGGGGCGGGGGGCTGAAGCTTTCTTT
CASSPQGRGAEAFF
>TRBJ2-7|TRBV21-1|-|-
TGTGCCAGCAGCAACCGTATAGCTACACGTTTAGACGAGCAGTACTTC
CASSNRIATRLDEQYF
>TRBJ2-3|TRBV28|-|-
TGTGCCAGCAGTTTAGAAGGGGGCGGGGGGTCAGATACGCAGTATTTT
CASSLEGGGGSDTQYF
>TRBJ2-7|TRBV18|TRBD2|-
TGTGCCAGCTCACCGCTAGCGGGGTTAGTCGAGCAGTACTTC
CASSPLAGLVEQYF
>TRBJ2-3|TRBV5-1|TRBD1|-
TGCGCCAGCAGGTGGACAGGACAAAGCACAGATACGCAGTATTTT
CASRWTGQSTDTQYF
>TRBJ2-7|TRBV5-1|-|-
TGCGCCAGTAGCTTGGCCTTGGACACCCTCGAGCAGTACTTC
CASSLALDTLEQYF
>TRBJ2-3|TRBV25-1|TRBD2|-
TGTGCCAGCAGTGACCGACTAGCGGGTTTCACAGATACGCAGTATTTT
CASSDRLAGFTDTQYF
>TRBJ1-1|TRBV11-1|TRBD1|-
TGTGCCAGCAGCCCCCTCTCCGGGACAGATGAAGCTTTCTTT
CASSPLSGTDEAFF
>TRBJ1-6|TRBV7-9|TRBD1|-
TGTGCCAGCAGCTCTAGGGGGCTGGGAAATTCACCCCTCCACTTT
CASSSRGLGNSPLHF
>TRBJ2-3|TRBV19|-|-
TGTGCCAGTAGTGCGGGCGCGGGGGATACGCAGTATTTT
CASSAGAGDTQYF
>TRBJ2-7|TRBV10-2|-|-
TGCGCCAGCTCCGGGTCCTACGAGCAGTACTTC
CASSGSYEQYF
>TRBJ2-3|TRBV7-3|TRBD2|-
TGTGCCAGCAGCTTACTAGCGGGCGGAAGGGATACGCAGTATTTT
CASSLLAGGRDTQYF
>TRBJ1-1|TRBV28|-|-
TGTGCCAGCAGTTCCCTTGGGACACCCGAAGCTTTCTTT
CASSSLGTPEAFF
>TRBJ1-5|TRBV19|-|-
TGTGCCAGTAGTATCCAGATTGGTCAGCCCCAGCATTTT
CASSIQIGQPQHF
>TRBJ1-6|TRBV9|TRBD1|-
TGTGCCAGCAGCGTAGCCCCTGGGACAGGGGAGTTGAATTCACCCCTCCACTTT
CASSVAPGTGELNSPLHF
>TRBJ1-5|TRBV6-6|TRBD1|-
TGTGCCAGCAGCAACCGGGACAGGGAAATTAATCAGCCCCAGCATTTT
CASSNRDREINQPQHF
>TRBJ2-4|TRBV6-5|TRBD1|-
TGTGCCAGCAGTTTTGGGACAGGAAAAAACATTCAGTACTTC
CASSFGTGKNIQYF
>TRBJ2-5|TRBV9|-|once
TGTGCCAGCAGCGTAGAGGGAGGGGGTATGACCCAGTACTTC
CASSVEGGGMTQYF
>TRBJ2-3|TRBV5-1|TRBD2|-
TGCGCCAGCAGCTTGGACCCCATAGCGGGGGGCACAGATACGCAGTATTTT
CASSLDPIAGGTDTQYF
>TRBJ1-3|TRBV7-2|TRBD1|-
TGTGCCAGCAGCGCGAGGGACAGGGCGAACACCATATATTTT
CASSARDRANTIYF
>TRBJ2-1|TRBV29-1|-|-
TGCAGCGGCACTCTGAGCTCCTACAATGAGCAGTTCTTC
CSGTLSSYNEQFF
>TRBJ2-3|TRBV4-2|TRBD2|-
TGTGCCAGCAGCCAAGAATCATCTGGCGGGGGGGCGTCGGATACGCAGTATTTT
CASSQESSGGGASDTQYF
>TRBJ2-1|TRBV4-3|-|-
TGCGCCAGCAGCCAAGATCTTAGCTCCAAATCTTCCAATGAGCAGTTCTTC
CASSQDLSSKSSNEQFF
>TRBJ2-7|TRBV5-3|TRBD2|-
TGTGCCAGAAGGCAACTAGCGGGAGGGTCCCCTTTAAATTACGAGCAGTACTTC
CARRQLAGGSPLNYEQYF
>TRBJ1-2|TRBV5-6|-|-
TGTGCCAGCAGCTTGGGGGTTCAGGGTGGCTACACCTTC
CASSLGVQGGYTF
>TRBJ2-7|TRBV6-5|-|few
TGTGCCAGCAGTTACTCTGGACAGCCTAGCTCCTACGAGCAGTACTTC
CASSYSGQPSSYEQYF
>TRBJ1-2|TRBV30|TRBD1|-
TGTGCCTGGAGTTCCTCGGGACAGGGGGCCGGTGGCTACACCTTC
CAWSSSGQGAGGYTF
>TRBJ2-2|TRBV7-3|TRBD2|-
TGTGCCAGCGGGAAAGGCGGGAGAGGGGAGCTGTTTTTT
CASGKGGRGELFF
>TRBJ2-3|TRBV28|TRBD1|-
TGTGCCAGCAGTTTATTATGGGGACAGGATACGGGTACGCAGTATTTT
CASSLLWGQDTGTQYF
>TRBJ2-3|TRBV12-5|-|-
TGTGCTAGTGGTCCTGAAGCGGGCCGCACAGATACGCAGTATTTT
CASGPEAGRTDTQYF
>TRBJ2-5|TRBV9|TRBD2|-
TGTGCCAGCACCGATAGCGGGGGGGCCGGGGAGACCCAGTACTTC
CASTDSGGAGETQYF
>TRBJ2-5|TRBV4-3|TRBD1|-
TGCGCCAGCAACCTTACCCCGCAGGGGGAAGAGGCCCAGTACTTC
CASNLTPQGEEAQYF
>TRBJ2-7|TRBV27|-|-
TGTGCCAGCAGGTTAAGACAGAGGGGGGAGCAGTACTTC
CASRLRQRGEQYF
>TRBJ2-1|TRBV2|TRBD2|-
TGTGCCGCGACGGAAGGGACTAGCGGCTACAATGAGCAGTTCTTC
CAATEGTSGYNEQFF
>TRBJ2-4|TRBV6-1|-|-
TGTGCCAGCAGTGAAAACTACCTAGCCAAAAACATTCAGTACTTC
CASSENYLAKNIQYF